Given below is one T cell receptor beta chain in context. This clone was detected only a few times. What antigen it recognizes has not been identified. No base-level quality is on record; no much larger clone is a single base apart. At the junction V is shortened by 0 bases and J by 8 bases, with 16 bases in between. Looking up the germline V gene (reference sequence) yields CDR1 LNHNV and CDR2 YYDKDF. The CDR3 sequence holds 15 residues, the cysteine and phenylalanine included. The CDR3 DNA has 45 bases and is translated from base 1. These data originate in a study of blood T cell repertoires in COVID-19 (TCRdb year 2020). Context from the whole study: Collaborator samples came from the United States, Italy and Spain and covered acute and convalescent phases of COVID-19. The material from the prospective study consisted of cDNA or gDNA derived from T cells, B-cell-depleted T cells, or PBMCs. Where HLA class I and class II types were available, the types were taken from metadata supplied by the sample provider, not from assay-based typing. Subjects who had been exposed to COVID-19, were actively infected with it, or had recovered from it provided the deeply sampled blood TCRbeta repertoires that made up the dataset. The repertoires were released in a freely available public database meant as a resource for research on the immune response to SARS-CoV-2. Sample metadata almost always included a de-identified subject ID, COVID-19 status, age in years and sex. The samples were drawn from the first 160 participants of the ongoing ImmuneRACE study and from more than 1,000 subjects provided by 6 global collaborators.

In Seattle, one collaborating source enrolled patients while the infection was active and tracked those patients longitudinally over the course of disease. Collaborating institutions collected whole blood in K2EDTA tubes following their own protocols. Collaborator samples were shipped for TCRbeta analysis as frozen whole blood, isolated PBMCs, or DNA extracted from either sample type. TCRbeta CDR3 regions were amplified from genomic DNA using the immunoSEQ Assay, a bias-controlled multiplex PCR. In the source study's methods: The number of nucleated cells in each sample was estimated from the amplification of reference gene primers within the assay. Sequence reads were collapsed and filtered to measure the absolute abundance of every unique TCRbeta CDR3 rearrangement. For each sample, productive Simpson clonality was calculated as the square root of Simpson's diversity index across productive rearrangements. TCRdb re-hosts the immuneACCESS table, in-frame sequences only. Its copies lack some clones; in the studies checked, an unresolved V gene accounts for under half of them, and the cause for the rest is not known. D and trimming were read from the DNA, whereas the V and J calls and clone size are those reported in that table. Present in this sample are almost 300,000 clones, 85% to 90% of which were seen just once. 11% of the sample is held by the ten biggest clonotypes.

Study-level results and caveats: How much clinical and demographic metadata was included differed by source and by participant, and the metadata was provided uncurated.

The clonotype comes from a woman in her thirties with COVID-19, enrolled during active disease. Sequencing was performed on peripheral blood. The rearranged segments are TRBV15 and TRBJ1-2; a tentative D call is TRBD1 (6 bases match). The sequence in DNA is TGTGCCACCAGCAGAGAGGGGATGGCAGGGGAAGGCTACACCTTC. The encoded protein is CATSREGMAGEGYTF.